Listed here are 32 T cell receptor beta chains from one sample, sequenced in a study of blood T cell repertoires in COVID-19. Clones were sequenced by immunoSEQ multiplex PCR, and TCRdb holds only the in-frame ones, with some missing. Altogether about 280,000 clones are present, roughly 89% being singletons, with the ten largest covering around 4.4%. Sequencing was carried out using peripheral blood. These receptors were taken from a man aged 40-49 years with acute or convalescent COVID-19.

The CDR3 reads CASSLDSSYNSPLHF. CDR3 bases: TGTGCCAGCAGCTTAGACAGCTCCTATAATTCACCCCTCCACTTT. The genes are TRBV7-2 and TRBJ1-6; D unresolved. Germline values: CDR1 SGHTA, CDR2 FQGNSA. V lost 1 base and J lost 0, with 4 bases in between. This CDR3 contains 15 residues. Full variable domain (outside the CDR3, taken from reference TRBV7-2 and TRBJ1-6): GAGVSQSPSNKVTEKGKDVELRCDPISGHTALYWYRQSLGQGLEFLIYFQGNSAPDKSGLPSDRFSAERTGGSVSTLTIQRTQQEDSAVYLCASSLDSSYNSPLHFGNGTRLTVT.

This chain connects TRBV6-5 to TRBJ1-1, with D maybe TRBD1 (5 bases). Germline CDR1 reads MNHEY; CDR2 reads SVGAGI. This CDR3 region has 14 residues. Trimming cost V 4 bases and J 2 bases, with 11 bases left between them. The CDR3 nucleotides are TGTGCCAGCAGTTTTCGACAGCTCAACACTGAAGCTTTCTTT. It encodes CASSFRQLNTEAFF.

This rearrangement joins TRBV19 to TRBJ1-1, with D possibly TRBD1 on 5 matching bases. Germline CDR1 reads LNHDA; CDR2 reads SQIVND (reference sequence). V was clipped by 8 bases and J by 0 bases, with 22 bases between them. The CDR3 is 17 residues long. CDR3 nucleotide sequence: TGTGCCAGTGGGTATGGGGCGAGATATGGAGTGAACACTGAAGCTTTCTTT. Translating gives CASGYGARYGVNTEAFF.

This clone was counted between two and nine times. The chain employs TRBV10-3 and TRBJ1-1; 7 nucleotides line up with TRBD1. V lost 6 bases to trimming and J lost 1 base; unmatched junction nucleotides: 8. The CDR3 totals 15 residues. Germline V gene lookup returns CDR1 ENHRY and CDR2 SYGVKD. The CDR3 bases are TGTGCCATCAGCGGGGGGGACAGTCAGAACACTGAAGCTTTCTTT. The encoded protein is CAISGGDSQNTEAFF.

The CDR3 is CASSIGAGWYTGELFF. DNA for the CDR3: TGTGCCAGTAGTATAGGGGCAGGGTGGTACACCGGGGAGCTGTTTTTT. V and J are TRBV19 and TRBJ2-2; D may be TRBD1 (5 bases). CDR3 length equals 16 residues. Trimming took 1 base from V and 3 from J, leaving 12 bases between them. Germline V gene lookup returns CDR1 LNHDA and CDR2 SQIVND (reference sequence).

The chain is built from TRBV2 and TRBJ1-5; D gene unclear. V was cut by 7 bases and J by 6 bases, with 13 bases left in between. This CDR3 is built from 13 residues. Germline V gives CDR1 SNHLY, CDR2 FYNNEI. The chain's CDR3 is CASKLRDFQPQHF. The CDR3 nucleotides read TGTGCCAGCAAGTTACGGGATTTTCAGCCCCAGCATTTT.

The chain employs TRBV7-3 and TRBJ1-2; possible D gene TRBD1, 5 bases. Trimming removed 5 bases at V and 2 bases at J, with 15 bases between. Per germline, CDR1 SGHTA and CDR2 FQGTGA. The CDR3 is made up of 15 amino acids. This CDR3 is CASSPGGARNYGYTF. The CDR3, as DNA: TGTGCCAGCAGCCCGGGCGGGGCGCGAAACTATGGCTACACCTTC. The whole variable domain, remainder taken from reference TRBV7-3 and TRBJ1-2, is GAGVSQTPSNKVTEKGKYVELRCDPISGHTALYWYRQSLGQGPEFLIYFQGTGAADDSGLPNDRFFAVRPEGSVSTLKIQRTERGDSAVYLCASSPGGARNYGYTFGSGTRLTVV.

V and J are TRBV4-2 and TRBJ2-7, with D unresolved. This CDR3 is built from 15 residues. V was pared by 0 bases and J by 1 base, with 10 bases between. Germline V gives CDR1 LGHNA, CDR2 YNFKEQ. This chain's CDR3 is CASSQDHVSSYEQYF. Here the CDR3 DNA reads TGTGCCAGCAGCCAAGATCACGTCAGTTCCTACGAGCAGTACTTC.

This chain links TRBV5-1 with TRBJ1-2; TRBD1 matches at 9 bases. The CDR3 runs to 17 residues. V was pared by 0 bases and J by 8 bases, with 14 bases of the junction left unmatched. In germline, CDR1 is SGHRS, CDR2 YFSETQ. Here the CDR3 reads CASSLGWTGAYSDGYTF. The DNA of the CDR3 is TGCGCCAGCAGCTTGGGTTGGACAGGGGCCTATAGCGACGGCTACACCTTC.

The CDR3 here is CASTETRYGYTF. The DNA for the CDR3 is TGTGCCAGCACGGAGACCCGCTATGGCTACACCTTC. The chain is built from TRBV6-5 and TRBJ1-2; D is ambiguous. The CDR3 has 12 amino acids. The germline V gene has CDR1 MNHEY and CDR2 SVGAGI. V was pared by 7 bases and J by 4 bases, with 10 bases between.

The V call is TRBV7-3, the J call TRBJ1-1; the D gene is possibly TRBD1 (5 bases). V gave up 1 base and J gave up 4 bases, with 7 bases separating them. From germline, CDR1 is SGHTA and CDR2 FQGTGA. This CDR3 has 13 residues. CDR3 amino acids: CASSLSQGTEAFF. The CDR3 nucleotides are TGTGCCAGCAGCTTAAGCCAGGGCACTGAAGCTTTCTTT.

The rearrangement uses TRBV19 and TRBJ2-7, with TRBD2 identical over 13 bases. CDR1 LNHDA and CDR2 SQIVND come from the germline V gene (reference sequence). The CDR3 has 16 amino acids. V lost 5 bases to trimming and J lost 3 bases; unmatched junction nucleotides: 7. The CDR3 here is CASSPRTSGSFYEQYF. CDR3 sequence (DNA): TGTGCCAGTAGTCCCCGGACTAGCGGGAGTTTCTACGAGCAGTACTTC.

The chain has TRBV3-1 (or the pseudogene TRBV3-2) and TRBJ1-6, with 7 bases fitting TRBD1. The CDR3 extends over 17 amino acids. V dropped 4 bases and J dropped 10; count of bases not matched to a gene: 16. Germline V CDR1 and CDR2: LGHDT, YNNKEL (reference sequence). DNA for the CDR3: TGTGCCAGCAGCCCCCCCCCGGGAAGGGGGCAGAGATCACCCCTCCACTTT. Residues: CASSPPPGRGQRSPLHF.

The table lists this clone with a count of one. The chain links TRBV29-1 to TRBJ2-7; D is perhaps TRBD1 (6 bases). Germline V gene sequence: CDR1 SQVTM, CDR2 ANQGSEA. This CDR3 comprises 11 residues. V lost 7 bases to trimming and J lost 6 bases, with 13 bases between them. The CDR3: CSAKQGAEQYF. Here the CDR3 DNA reads TGCAGCGCGAAACAGGGAGCCGAGCAGTACTTC.

This chain connects TRBV7-8 to TRBJ2-1; 7 positions match TRBD2. Germline values: CDR1 SGHVS, CDR2 FQNEAQ. CDR3 length equals 18 residues. The ends lost 5 bases at V and 0 bases at J; junction bases unmatched: 13. In DNA form, the CDR3 reads TGTGCCAGCAGCCATCGGACTAGACGACTAAGCTCCTACAATGAGCAGTTCTTC. Translated: CASSHRTRRLSSYNEQFF.

The chain uses TRBV5-1 and TRBJ2-1, with 8 bases lining up with TRBD1. V shed 1 base, J shed 7 bases, and the junction held 7 bases outside the gene matches. The germline CDR1 and CDR2 sequences are SGHRS and YFSETQ. This CDR3 comprises 15 residues. The CDR3 DNA reads as TGCGCCAGCAGCTTGTGGGGGACAGGAACAAATGAGCAGTTCTTC. This gives the protein CASSLWGTGTNEQFF.

The chain combines TRBV2 with TRBJ1-1; D is perhaps TRBD1 (5 bases). The ends were cut back, 3 bases at V and 11 bases at J, with 22 bases in the middle. This CDR3 has 15 amino acids. In germline, CDR1 is SNHLY, CDR2 FYNNEI. CDR3 region: CASSEWAGPSVGAFF. In DNA, the CDR3 is TGTGCCAGCAGTGAGTGGGCGGGGCCCTCGGTGGGTGCTTTCTTT.

Of note for this clone: The same CDR3 also results from other DNA sequences found in this sample. The V and J genes are TRBV6-5 and TRBJ1-1; TRBD1 might be the D (5 bases). Germline lookup yields CDR1 MNHEY and CDR2 SVGAGI. The CDR3 is made up of 14 amino acids. Trimming removed 0 bases at V and 5 bases at J, with 10 bases between. CDR3 DNA sequence: TGTGCCAGCAGTTACTCCGGGGGAAGAACTGAAGCTTTCTTT. Protein product: CASSYSGGRTEAFF.

The rearrangement uses TRBV27 and TRBJ2-1; D is unclear. CDR1 is MNHEY and CDR2 is SMNVEV in the germline V gene (reference sequence). V was clipped by 5 bases and J by 0 bases, with 14 bases between them. This CDR3 contains 16 residues. The CDR3 region is CASSLNAMYSYNEQFF. CDR3 sequence (DNA): TGTGCCAGCAGTCTAAATGCGATGTACTCCTACAATGAGCAGTTCTTC.

The rearrangement uses TRBV6-5 and TRBJ1-4; 7 bases fit TRBD1. CDR1 MNHEY and CDR2 SVGAGI come from the germline V gene. The CDR3 sequence is 15 residues long. V lost 5 bases to trimming and J lost 4 bases; unmatched junction nucleotides: 7. The CDR3 region is CASSRWTGFNEKLFF. The CDR3 DNA follows: TGTGCCAGCAGTAGATGGACAGGCTTTAATGAAAAACTGTTTTTT.

This chain uses TRBV7-8 with TRBJ2-7; a possible D gene is TRBD2 (6 bases). With 6 bases removed from V and 8 bases from J, the gap between germline ends came to 20 bases. Germline CDR1 and CDR2: SGHVS and FQNEAQ. CDR3 size: 14 residues. The CDR3 coding sequence is TGTGCCAGCAGGAACCAGGGCGGGGAGTCTAAGCAGTACTTC. As protein: CASRNQGGESKQYF.

As for this clone: The same CDR3 can be traced to other DNA sequences in this sample. The J gene is TRBJ2-1, the V gene TRBV5-1; 12 bases fit TRBD2. CDR1 is SGHRS, CDR2 YFSETQ, per germline. The CDR3 has 15 amino acids. J gave up 7 bases and V 1 base, and 3 bases lay outside the gene matches. The chain's CDR3 is CASSLLAGGPNEQFF. DNA for the CDR3: TGCGCCAGCAGCTTGCTAGCGGGGGGGCCGAATGAGCAGTTCTTC.

This chain uses TRBV2 with TRBJ2-7, with 10 nucleotides matching TRBD2. Trimming took 7 bases from V and 6 from J; bases not matched to a gene: 9. CDR3 length: 14 amino acids. Per the germline V gene, CDR1 is SNHLY and CDR2 is FYNNEI. CDR3 in DNA: TGTGCCAGCATGGGCAGCGGGGGGGAGGTCGAGCAGTACTTC. This gives the protein CASMGSGGEVEQYF.

In its sample, this clone was seen once. The chain joins TRBV7-2 to TRBJ1-1, with 7 bases aligning to TRBD1. Germline assignment: CDR1 SGHTA and CDR2 FQGNSA. The J segment lost 4 bases and the V segment lost 2 bases, leaving 7 bases of the junction unmatched. CDR3 length equals 15 residues. The DNA of the CDR3 is TGTGCCAGCAGCTTAAGAGGGGGCGCAGGCACTGAAGCTTTCTTT. Translation: CASSLRGGAGTEAFF.

This clone has a single count. The CDR3 reads CASSLEYSGGEAFF. In nucleotides, the CDR3 is TGTGCCAGCAGCTTAGAATACTCGGGAGGTGAAGCTTTCTTT. The chain employs TRBV11-2 and TRBJ1-1; D uncertain. The germline V and J ends were trimmed by 0 bases and 7 bases, with 12 bases remaining between them. This CDR3 has 14 amino acids. Germline V gives CDR1 SGHAT, CDR2 FQNNGV. The whole variable domain, remainder taken from reference TRBV11-2 and TRBJ1-1, is EAGVAQSPRYKIIEKRQSVAFWCNPISGHATLYWYQQILGQGPKLLIQFQNNGVVDDSQLPKDRFSAERLKGVDSTLKIQPAKLEDSAVYLCASSLEYSGGEAFFGQGTRLTVV.

The rearrangement links TRBV19 to TRBJ1-5, with D hard to call. Germline CDR1 LNHDA, CDR2 SQIVND (reference sequence). This CDR3 is built from 12 residues. V was cut by 3 bases and J by 5 bases, with 5 bases left in between. In DNA form, the CDR3 reads TGTGCCAGTAGTATTTCTCATCAGCCCCAGCATTTT. As protein: CASSISHQPQHF.

This clone was counted only a few times. The chain links TRBV5-1 to TRBJ2-5, with 8 bases aligning to TRBD1. The CDR3 length is 14 residues. The V gene's germline CDR1 is SGHRS and CDR2 YFSETQ. V shed 5 bases and J 2 bases; nucleotides not matched to a gene: 5. CDR3 sequence: CASRAQGAQETQYF. Here the CDR3 DNA reads TGCGCCAGCAGGGCGCAGGGGGCTCAAGAGACCCAGTACTTC.

This sequence joins TRBV5-1 and TRBJ2-7; D gene ambiguous. This CDR3 is 14 amino acids long. Germline CDR1 and CDR2: SGHRS and YFSETQ. Trimming took off 4 bases at V and 1 base at J, with 12 bases between the two ends. The CDR3 DNA follows: TGCGCCAGCAGCCCCACGGCAGGTTCCTACGAGCAGTACTTC. Amino acids: CASSPTAGSYEQYF.

Only a few counts were recorded for this clone. The chain has TRBV7-6 and TRBJ1-2, with a possible D match to TRBD1 (5 bases). Trimming shortened V by 1 base and J by 4 bases, and 19 bases separated the two germline ends. The CDR3 totals 17 residues. Germline loops: CDR1 SGHVS, CDR2 FNYEAQ. DNA for the CDR3: TGTGCCAGCAGCTTAGACACGGAGAGGGGCGGGAGCTATGGCTACACCTTC. Its translation is CASSLDTERGGSYGYTF.

This chain links TRBV19 with TRBJ2-2; TRBD1 aligns across 7 bases. Trimming took 3 bases from V and 3 from J; bases not matched to a gene: 7. Per germline, CDR1 LNHDA and CDR2 SQIVND (reference sequence). The CDR3 is 16 residues long. The CDR3 protein is CASSIVGTGDTGELFF. CDR3 DNA: TGTGCCAGTAGTATTGTGGGTACAGGGGACACCGGGGAGCTGTTTTTT.

The chain couples TRBV6-5 to TRBJ1-2, with D possibly matching TRBD1 (6 bases). V was shortened by 5 bases and J by 5 bases, with 9 bases between the two germline ends. Germline CDR1 MNHEY, CDR2 SVGAGI. The CDR3 is 12 amino acids. CDR3 nucleotides: TGTGCCAGCAGTCCTGACAGGTATGGCTACACCTTC. Residues: CASSPDRYGYTF.

This chain joins TRBV6-5 and TRBJ1-1, with 7 bases matching TRBD1. This CDR3 is 14 amino acids long. J lost 1 base, V lost 6 bases, and 5 bases had no gene match. CDR1 and CDR2 (germline): MNHEY, SVGAGI. Here the CDR3 reads CASRADRENTEAFF. As DNA, the CDR3 is TGTGCCAGCAGGGCCGACAGGGAGAACACTGAAGCTTTCTTT.